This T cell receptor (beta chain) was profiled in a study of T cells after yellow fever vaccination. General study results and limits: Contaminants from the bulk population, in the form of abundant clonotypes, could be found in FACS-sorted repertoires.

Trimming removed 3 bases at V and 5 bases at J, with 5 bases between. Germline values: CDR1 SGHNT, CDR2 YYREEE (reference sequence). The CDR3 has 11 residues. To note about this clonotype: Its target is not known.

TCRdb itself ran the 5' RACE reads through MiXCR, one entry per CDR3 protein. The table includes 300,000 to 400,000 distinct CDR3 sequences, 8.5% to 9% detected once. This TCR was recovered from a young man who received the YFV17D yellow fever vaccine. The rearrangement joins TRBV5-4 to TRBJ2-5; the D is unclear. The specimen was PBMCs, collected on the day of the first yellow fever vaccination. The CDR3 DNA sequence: TGTGCCAGCAGCTCCCCGGAGACCCAGTACTTC. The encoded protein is CASSSPETQYF.